This T cell receptor (beta chain) was recorded in a study of T-cell memory formation after mild COVID-19. Study conclusions and caveats: Confirmation of SARS-CoV-2 specificity was lacking for second-wave clones peaking day 37.

J lost 6 bases, V lost 6 bases, and 11 bases had no gene match. The CDR3 totals 16 residues. Germline CDR1 is SGHTA and CDR2 is FQGNSA. TCRdb re-called the 5' RACE reads with MiXCR, one entry per CDR3 protein. The sample has 350,000 to 450,000 distinct CDR3 sequences, approximately 24% seen once. About this clonotype: Antigen specificity is unknown.

The clonotype originates from an adult woman who had mild COVID-19 (a few samples of this study predate the infection). Cell type and time point are not known. The rearrangement links TRBV7-2 to TRBJ1-5, with 10 bases aligning to TRBD1. Sequenced sample: PBMCs or a T cell subset sorted from them (not recorded which). The CDR3 sequence is CASSPTSGTGVQPQHF. CDR3 nucleotides: TGTGCCAGCAGTCCTACTTCCGGGACAGGGGTTCAGCCCCAGCATTTT. The full variable domain, completed using reference TRBV7-2 and TRBJ1-5, is GAGVSQSPSNKVTEKGKDVELRCDPISGHTALYWYRQSLGQGLEFLIYFQGNSAPDKSGLPSDRFSAERTGGSVSTLTIQRTQQEDSAVYLCASSPTSGTGVQPQHFGDGTRLSIL.